The 30 T cell receptor beta chains below were found in one sample sequenced in a study of blood T cell repertoires in COVID-19. TCRdb's copy holds only in-frame clones and misses some; the assay was immunoSEQ multiplex PCR. The repertoire includes tens of thousands of clones, approximately 84% of them detected once, and roughly 9.7% sits in the top ten. Material for sequencing was peripheral blood. These receptors originate from a man in his sixties with COVID-19, enrolled during active disease.

The V call is TRBV4-1, the J call TRBJ2-3, with a weak D call TRBD2 (5 bases). CDR1 and CDR2 from the germline V gene are MGHRA and YSYEKL. V lost 8 bases and J lost 7, with 10 bases in between. The CDR3 is 11 amino acids. In nucleotides, the CDR3 is TGCGCCAGCGGAGAGGGTCATACGCAGTATTTT. It codes for CASGEGHTQYF.

The J gene is TRBJ1-1, the V gene TRBV28; 8 bases align to TRBD1. This CDR3 has 14 amino acids. CDR1 and CDR2 from the germline V gene are MDHEN and SYDVKM. V dropped 5 bases and J dropped 6; count of bases not matched to a gene: 8. The CDR3 here is CASSPTGDYAEAFF. CDR3 nucleotides: TGTGCCAGCAGTCCGACAGGGGATTATGCTGAAGCTTTCTTT.

This chain links TRBV7-3 with TRBJ2-2; no reliable D call. Germline V gives CDR1 SGHTA, CDR2 FQGTGA. Trimming removed 4 bases at V and 8 bases at J, with 5 bases between. The CDR3 has 11 residues. Written as DNA, the CDR3 is TGTGCCAGCAGCTCCGAGGGGGAGCTGTTTTTT. It yields the protein CASSSEGELFF.

The chain carries TRBV7-9 and TRBJ2-7, with 12 bases aligning to TRBD2. CDR3 length: 14 amino acids. Germline-derived CDR1 and CDR2 are SEHNR and FQNEAQ (reference sequence). J was trimmed by 8 bases and V by 6 bases; bases with no gene match: 8. The CDR3 DNA reads as TGTGCCAGCAGGCCGGGACTAGCGGGTCGAAAGCAGTACTTC. Translated, it gives CASRPGLAGRKQYF.

About this clone: At the DNA level, this CDR3 is encoded by other sequences in the same sample as well. The V and J genes are TRBV28 and TRBJ2-7, with 10 positions matching TRBD2. V was pared by 6 bases and J by 5 bases, with 4 bases of the junction left unmatched. Germline V gene data show CDR1 as MDHEN and CDR2 as SYDVKM. The CDR3 is made up of 13 amino acids. CDR3 in amino acids: CASSLAGVHEQYF. The CDR3 nucleotides read TGTGCCAGCAGCCTAGCGGGGGTCCACGAGCAGTACTTC.

The gene calls are TRBV5-4 and TRBJ2-1; the match to TRBD1 covers 9 bases. With V trimmed by 4 bases and J by 13 bases, 9 bases remained unmatched. The CDR3 sequence is 13 residues long. Germline V lookup: CDR1 SGHNT, CDR2 YYREEE (reference sequence). CDR3 nucleotide sequence: TGTGCCAGCAGCCCAACCCCGGGACAGGGTCAGTTCTTC. The encoded protein is CASSPTPGQGQFF.

The V gene is TRBV7-9, the J gene TRBJ1-2; D is perhaps TRBD1 (5 bases). CDR1 and CDR2 from the germline V gene are SEHNR and FQNEAQ (reference sequence). V was shortened by 5 bases and J by 2 bases, with 15 bases between the two germline ends. CDR3 length: 15 residues. The CDR3, as DNA: TGTGCCAGCAGCCCCGTCGGGGGTCCCAACTATGGCTACACCTTC. Its translation: CASSPVGGPNYGYTF.

This clone occurred once. The chain employs TRBV6-5 and TRBJ2-3, with D tentatively TRBD1 (6 bases). The ends were cut back, 7 bases at V and 0 bases at J, with 11 bases in the middle. The CDR3 is 14 amino acids. Per germline, CDR1 MNHEY and CDR2 SVGAGI. The CDR3 loop is CASMDRSSTDTQYF. The CDR3 DNA is TGTGCCAGCATGGACAGATCTAGCACAGATACGCAGTATTTT.

The chain uses TRBV12-5 and TRBJ2-7; 7 positions agree with TRBD1. The CDR3 length is 16 residues. CDR1 and CDR2 (germline): LGHNT, FRNRAP. The V and J ends lost 2 bases and 2 bases, in that order; junction bases with no gene match: 9. The CDR3 here is CASGLTTGAAAYEQYF. The CDR3 region has the DNA TGTGCTAGTGGTTTGACCACAGGGGCGGCTGCCTACGAGCAGTACTTC.

V and J are TRBV2 and TRBJ2-1; a weak D match, TRBD2 (6 bases). V was pared by 8 bases and J by 5 bases, with 19 bases between. Germline CDR1 is SNHLY and CDR2 is FYNNEI. CDR3 size: 15 residues. The CDR3 region has the DNA TGTGCCAGCCTAGGAGGACTAACCGCCGACAATGAGCAGTTCTTC. Encoded protein: CASLGGLTADNEQFF.

V is TRBV28 and J is TRBJ2-1; 7 bases fit TRBD2. CDR3 size: 16 residues. Germline V gene sequence: CDR1 MDHEN, CDR2 SYDVKM. Trimming cost V 1 base and J 7 bases; bases outside gene matches: 10. The CDR3 loop reads CASSLFWRGTRNEQFF. The CDR3, as DNA: TGTGCCAGCAGTTTATTCTGGCGGGGGACCCGGAATGAGCAGTTCTTC.

This chain connects TRBV29-1 to TRBJ2-7, with a tentative D call TRBD1 (6 bases). The CDR3 runs to 13 residues. Germline V gene lookup returns CDR1 SQVTM and CDR2 ANQGSEA. V dropped 5 bases and J dropped 3 bases, with 14 bases sitting between them. CDR3 in DNA: TGCAGCGTTAGACAGGAGGCGGGCTACGAGCAGTACTTC. It yields the protein CSVRQEAGYEQYF.

The V gene is TRBV5-4, the J gene TRBJ2-7; 7 bases match TRBD1. Germline V gene sequence: CDR1 SGHNT, CDR2 YYREEE (reference sequence). The CDR3 spans 15 residues. Trimming at V came to 0 bases and at J to 3 bases, leaving 6 bases not matched to a gene. This CDR3 is CASSLGTRGNYEQYF. For the CDR3, the DNA is TGTGCCAGCAGCTTGGGGACCAGGGGGAACTACGAGCAGTACTTC.

The V call is TRBV13, the J call TRBJ1-1; tentatively, D is TRBD1 (6 bases). There are 10 residues in the CDR3. CDR1 and CDR2 from the germline V gene are PRHDT and FYEKMQ (reference sequence). V was shortened by 2 bases and J by 11 bases, with 6 bases between the two germline ends. CDR3 residues: CASSLQGAFF. DNA for the CDR3: TGTGCCAGCAGCTTACAGGGGGCTTTCTTT.

The chain uses TRBV28 and TRBJ2-1; 12 bases match TRBD2. This CDR3 has 16 residues. Germline loops: CDR1 MDHEN, CDR2 SYDVKM. The V segment lost 10 bases and the J segment 5 bases; nucleotides outside the gene matches: 12. CDR3 loop: CATRPSGGVYHNEQFF. Written as DNA, the CDR3 is TGTGCCACCAGGCCTAGCGGGGGGGTGTACCACAATGAGCAGTTCTTC.

The chain uses TRBV14 and TRBJ2-7; 10 positions match TRBD2. The CDR3 consists of 16 residues. V was pared by 1 base and J by 4 bases, with 7 bases of the junction left unmatched. CDR1 is SGHDN and CDR2 is FVKESK in the germline V gene. DNA of the CDR3: TGTGCCAGCAGCCAAGGGAGGCCTAGCGGGGGTTACGAGCAGTACTTC. Encoded protein: CASSQGRPSGGYEQYF.

This clone has at least ten counts. This chain uses TRBV2 with TRBJ2-7, with D uncertain. This CDR3 is 12 amino acids long. Looked up from germline, CDR1 is SNHLY and CDR2 is FYNNEI. The V gene lost 4 bases and the J gene lost 9 bases, with 13 bases spanning the gap. This CDR3 reads CASSVFVEVQYF. As DNA, the CDR3 is TGTGCCAGCAGTGTTTTCGTCGAGGTGCAGTACTTC.

V gene TRBV6-1 combines with J gene TRBJ2-4; tentative D call: TRBD2 (5 bases). Trimming took off 3 bases at V and 0 bases at J, with 6 bases between the two ends. This CDR3 has 14 residues. The germline V gene encodes CDR1 MNHNS and CDR2 SASEGT. The CDR3 DNA follows: TGTGCCAGCAGTGATGGACTAGCCAAAAACATTCAGTACTTC. Protein: CASSDGLAKNIQYF.

V gene TRBV30 combines with J gene TRBJ2-2, with a tentative D call TRBD1 (5 bases). CDR1 is GTSNPN, CDR2 SVGIG, per germline (reference sequence). This CDR3 is 16 amino acids long. Deletions cut 2 bases from V and 1 base from J, with 14 bases between. CDR3 nucleotide sequence: TGTGCCTGGAGTTCGGAAGGGGCGAGGAACACCGGGGAGCTGTTTTTT. Amino acid sequence: CAWSSEGARNTGELFF.

The chain links TRBV7-6 to TRBJ2-7; no clear D. The germline V gene encodes CDR1 SGHVS and CDR2 FNYEAQ. Trimming took 4 bases from V and 4 from J, leaving 11 bases between them. The CDR3 has 13 amino acids. The CDR3 reads CASSSLFPYEQYF. CDR3 DNA: TGTGCCAGCAGCTCCCTTTTTCCGTACGAGCAGTACTTC.

The chain employs TRBV7-6 and TRBJ2-7; 14 bases are shared with TRBD2. From germline, CDR1 is SGHVS and CDR2 FNYEAQ. V shed 1 base and J 4 bases; nucleotides not matched to a gene: 15. The CDR3 totals 20 residues. For the CDR3, the DNA is TGTGCCAGCAGCTTAGTCGGGACTAGCGGGAGTGAAGCCCCTCCTTACGAGCAGTACTTC. Its translation is CASSLVGTSGSEAPPYEQYF. Based on the CDR3 plus reference TRBV7-6 and TRBJ2-7, the full variable domain is GAGVSQSPRYKVTKRGQDVALRCDPISGHVSLYWYRQALGQGPEFLTYFNYEAQQDKSGLPNDRFSAERPEGSISTLTIQRTEQRDSAMYRCASSLVGTSGSEAPPYEQYFGPGTRLTVT.

V gene TRBV19 combines with J gene TRBJ1-4; D remains unclear. Germline loops: CDR1 LNHDA, CDR2 SQIVND (reference sequence). The CDR3 contains 18 residues. V was pared by 2 bases and J by 0 bases, with 16 bases between. CDR3: CASSIRESWQATNEKLFF. DNA for the CDR3: TGTGCCAGTAGTATACGGGAGTCTTGGCAGGCAACTAATGAAAAACTGTTTTTT.

The chain has TRBV4-1 and TRBJ1-2, with D possibly being TRBD1 (6 bases). This CDR3 has 17 residues. Trimming left V 0 bases short and J 7 bases short, with 21 bases between. Per the germline V gene, CDR1 is MGHRA and CDR2 is YSYEKL. CDR3 protein: CASSQEGGGAEGFGYTF. In nucleotides, the CDR3 is TGCGCCAGCAGCCAAGAAGGGGGAGGGGCGGAGGGATTTGGCTACACCTTC.

This clone was detected only a few times. The chain carries TRBV18 and TRBJ1-1; 10 bases fit TRBD1. The CDR3 has 15 residues. Germline CDR1 is KGHSH and CDR2 is LQKENI. After removal of 6 bases from V and 6 bases from J, the junction contained 10 bases not matched to a gene. The CDR3 protein is CASSPQGQGGAEAFF. Written as DNA, the CDR3 is TGTGCCAGCTCCCCCCAAGGACAGGGGGGGGCTGAAGCTTTCTTT.

The chain recombines TRBV9 with TRBJ1-2; possible D gene TRBD1, 5 bases. The CDR3 is 13 residues long. The germline V and J ends were trimmed by 7 bases and 7 bases, with 17 bases remaining between them. Germline-derived CDR1 and CDR2 are SGDLS and YYNGEE. For the CDR3, the DNA is TGTGCCAGCGGAGGGCAGGGAAAGCCTGGCTACACCTTC. Its protein is CASGGQGKPGYTF.

The chain links TRBV27 to TRBJ1-5; D remains ambiguous. Germline values: CDR1 MNHEY, CDR2 SMNVEV (reference sequence). Trimming stripped 7 bases from V and 4 bases from J, with 17 bases between. The CDR3 contains 15 residues. The CDR3 bases are TGTGCCAGCACCCCTTCGGGAGGTCGGAATCAGCCCCAGCATTTT. Its protein product is CASTPSGGRNQPQHF.

The genes are TRBV4-2 and TRBJ2-3; perhaps TRBD1 as D (6 bases). This CDR3 spans 13 amino acids. V was cut by 4 bases and J by 5 bases, with 10 bases left in between. The germline gives CDR1 LGHNA, CDR2 YNFKEQ. CDR3 nucleotides: TGTGCCAGCAGCCTACAAGGGGGAGATACGCAGTATTTT. Protein sequence: CASSLQGGDTQYF.

This chain uses TRBV6-1 with TRBJ2-6, with a tentative D call TRBD2 (6 bases). V was clipped by 0 bases and J by 2 bases, with 8 bases between them. The CDR3 spans 16 residues. Per the germline V gene, CDR1 is MNHNS and CDR2 is SASEGT. CDR3 sequence: CASSEAGGTGANVLTF. CDR3 nucleotide sequence: TGTGCCAGCAGTGAAGCGGGGGGAACTGGGGCCAACGTCCTGACTTTC.

This clone was seen a single time. Here the CDR3 reads CASSSHPDRSYGYTF. The CDR3 DNA is TGTGCCAGCAGTTCACACCCTGACAGAAGTTATGGCTACACCTTC. The V and J genes are TRBV28 and TRBJ1-2; tentatively, D is TRBD1 (5 bases). The CDR3 runs to 15 residues. Trimming took 4 bases from V and 5 from J, leaving 17 bases between them. Germline CDR1 MDHEN, CDR2 SYDVKM.

V usage is TRBV11-2 and J usage is TRBJ2-2; D is uncertain. CDR3 length: 16 residues. V lost 4 bases, J lost 5 bases, and 17 bases lay in between. Germline assignment: CDR1 SGHAT and CDR2 FQNNGV. This CDR3 reads CASSSAPRLGTGELFF. The CDR3, as DNA: TGTGCCAGCAGCTCCGCCCCCAGACTTGGGACCGGGGAGCTGTTTTTT.